The TCR beta chain under discussion was sequenced for a study of T cell repertoires in cytomegalovirus infection. About the study: Matching HLA type and CMV infection were both indicated by public TCR beta signatures.

TCRdb redid the calling of the reads with MiXCR, one entry per CDR3 protein. The data show about 180,000 distinct CDR3 sequences, approximately 15% seen once. This CDR3 contains 14 residues. Trimming took off 5 bases at V and 0 bases at J, with 9 bases between the two ends. The V gene's germline CDR1 is SGHTA and CDR2 FQGNSA. The study, taken as a whole, reports: HLA-C-restricted CMV-specific TCR beta clonotypes were dominant in the ex vivo response. Individuals carrying CMV plus the relevant HLA were identified by cumulative frequency of public TCR beta families.

By proportion, this clonotype is medium-sized. Its antigen is unidentified. This rearrangement joins TRBV7-2 to TRBJ2-3, with a possible D match to TRBD2 (6 bases). The specimen was PBMCs. The sequence was obtained from a human donor in good health (CMV status not recorded). Some clones in this sample may be carry-over from other donors' samples. The CDR3 sequence: CASSVSGSTDTQYF. CDR3 coding DNA: TGTGCCAGCAGCGTTAGCGGTAGCACAGATACGCAGTATTTT. Using reference TRBV7-2 and TRBJ2-3 for the parts outside the CDR3, the full variable domain is GAGVSQSPSNKVTEKGKDVELRCDPISGHTALYWYRQSLGQGLEFLIYFQGNSAPDKSGLPSDRFSAERTGGSVSTLTIQRTQQEDSAVYLCASSVSGSTDTQYFGPGTRLTVL.